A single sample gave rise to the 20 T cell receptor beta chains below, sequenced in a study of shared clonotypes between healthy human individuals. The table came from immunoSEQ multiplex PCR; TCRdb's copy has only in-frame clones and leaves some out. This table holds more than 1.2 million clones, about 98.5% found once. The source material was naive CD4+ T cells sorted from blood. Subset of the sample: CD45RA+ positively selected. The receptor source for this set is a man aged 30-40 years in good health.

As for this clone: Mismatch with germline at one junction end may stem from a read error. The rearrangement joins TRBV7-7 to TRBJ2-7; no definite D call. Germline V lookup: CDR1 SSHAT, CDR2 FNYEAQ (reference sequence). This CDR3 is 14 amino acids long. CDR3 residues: CASSPQFADHEQYF. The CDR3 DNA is TGTGCTAGCAGCCCCCAATTTGCAGACCACGAGCAGTACTTC. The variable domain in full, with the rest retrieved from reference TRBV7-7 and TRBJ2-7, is GAGVSQSPRYKVTKRGQDVTLRCDPISSHATLYWYQQALGQGPEFLTYFNYEAQPDKSGLPSDRFSAERPEGSISTLTIQRTEQRDSAMYRCASSPQFADHEQYFGPGTRLTVT.

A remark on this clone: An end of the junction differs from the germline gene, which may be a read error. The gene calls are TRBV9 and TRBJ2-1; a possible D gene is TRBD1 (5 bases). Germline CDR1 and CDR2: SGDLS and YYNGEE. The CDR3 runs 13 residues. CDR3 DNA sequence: TGTGCCAGCAGCGTAGGTTGGACATCTGAGCCGTTCTTC. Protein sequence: CASSVGWTSEPFF.

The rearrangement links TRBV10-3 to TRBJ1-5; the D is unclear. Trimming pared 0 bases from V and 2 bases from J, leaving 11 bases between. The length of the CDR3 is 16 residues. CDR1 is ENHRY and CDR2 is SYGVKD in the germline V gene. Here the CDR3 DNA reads TGTGCCATCAGTGAGTCGGTCCAAGGTGGCAATCAGCCCCAGCATTTT. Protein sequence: CAISESVQGGNQPQHF.

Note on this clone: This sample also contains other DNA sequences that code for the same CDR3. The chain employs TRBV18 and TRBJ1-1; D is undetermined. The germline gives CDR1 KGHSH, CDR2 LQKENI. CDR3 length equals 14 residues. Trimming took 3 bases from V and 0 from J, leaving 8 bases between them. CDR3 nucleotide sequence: TGTGCCAGCTCACCCCGGGGAATGAACACTGAAGCTTTCTTT. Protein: CASSPRGMNTEAFF.

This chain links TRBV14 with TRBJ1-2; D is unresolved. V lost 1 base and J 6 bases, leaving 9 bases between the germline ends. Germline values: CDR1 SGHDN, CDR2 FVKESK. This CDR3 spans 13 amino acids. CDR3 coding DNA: TGTGCCAGCAGCCAAGTGGCGGGGAATGGCTACACCTTC. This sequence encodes CASSQVAGNGYTF.

The chain's CDR3 is CATSYLDRAQQYF. The CDR3 nucleotides are TGTGCCACCAGCTACCTAGACAGGGCCCAGCAGTACTTC. The gene calls are TRBV15 and TRBJ2-7, with 7 positions matching TRBD1. Germline values: CDR1 LNHNV, CDR2 YYDKDF (reference sequence). The CDR3 consists of 13 residues. Trimming at V came to 5 bases and at J to 8 bases, leaving 9 bases not matched to a gene.

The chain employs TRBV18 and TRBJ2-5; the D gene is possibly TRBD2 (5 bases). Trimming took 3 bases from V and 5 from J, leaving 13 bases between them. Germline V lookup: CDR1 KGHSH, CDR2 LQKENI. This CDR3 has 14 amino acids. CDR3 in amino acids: CASSPTGNGETQYF. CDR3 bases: TGTGCCAGCTCACCGACCGGGAATGGTGAGACCCAGTACTTC.

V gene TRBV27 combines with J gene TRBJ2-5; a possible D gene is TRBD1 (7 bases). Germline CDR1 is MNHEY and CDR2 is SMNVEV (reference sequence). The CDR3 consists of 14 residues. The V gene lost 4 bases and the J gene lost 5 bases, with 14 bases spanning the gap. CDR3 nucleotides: TGTGCCAGCAGTTACGAACAGGGGAGGGAGACCCAGTACTTC. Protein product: CASSYEQGRETQYF.

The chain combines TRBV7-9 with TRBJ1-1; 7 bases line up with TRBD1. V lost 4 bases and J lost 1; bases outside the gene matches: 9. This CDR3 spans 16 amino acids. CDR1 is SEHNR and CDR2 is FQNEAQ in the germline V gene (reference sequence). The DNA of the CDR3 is TGTGCCAGCAGCTCCGGACAGGTGTGGAAGAACACTGAAGCTTTCTTT. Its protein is CASSSGQVWKNTEAFF.

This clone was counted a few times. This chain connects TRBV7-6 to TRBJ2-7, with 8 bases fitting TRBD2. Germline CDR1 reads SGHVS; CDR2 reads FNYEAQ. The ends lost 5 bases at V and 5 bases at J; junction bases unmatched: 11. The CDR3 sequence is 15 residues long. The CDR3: CASSLPWSGRNEQYF. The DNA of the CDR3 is TGTGCCAGCAGCCTCCCATGGAGCGGGAGAAACGAGCAGTACTTC.

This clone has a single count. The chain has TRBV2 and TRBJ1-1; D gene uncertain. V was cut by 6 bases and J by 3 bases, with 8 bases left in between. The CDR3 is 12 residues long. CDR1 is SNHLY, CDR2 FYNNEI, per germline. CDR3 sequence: CASRPSDTEAFF. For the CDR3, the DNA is TGTGCCAGCAGACCATCGGACACTGAAGCTTTCTTT.

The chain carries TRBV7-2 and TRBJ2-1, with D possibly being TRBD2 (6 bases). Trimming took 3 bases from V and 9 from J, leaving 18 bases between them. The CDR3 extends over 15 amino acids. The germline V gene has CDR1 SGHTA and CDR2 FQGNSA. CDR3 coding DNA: TGTGCCAGCAGCTTCGGCTTAGCGGAGGGATTTGAGCAGTTCTTC. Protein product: CASSFGLAEGFEQFF.

The CDR3 protein is CASSVGLVGYEQYF. CDR3 DNA sequence: TGTGCCAGCAGCGTAGGCCTAGTTGGGTACGAGCAGTACTTC. The chain carries TRBV9 and TRBJ2-7; no definite D call. The V and J ends lost 0 bases and 4 bases respectively, with 11 bases between them. Germline V gene lookup returns CDR1 SGDLS and CDR2 YYNGEE. There are 14 residues in the CDR3.

The CDR3 sequence is CASSLRGIEETQYF. CDR3 DNA: TGTGCCAGCAGCTTAAGAGGCATCGAAGAGACCCAGTACTTC. The rearrangement joins TRBV7-9 to TRBJ2-5; no clear D gene. This CDR3 is built from 14 residues. Germline V CDR1 and CDR2: SEHNR, FQNEAQ (reference sequence). V was pared by 2 bases and J by 3 bases, with 10 bases between.

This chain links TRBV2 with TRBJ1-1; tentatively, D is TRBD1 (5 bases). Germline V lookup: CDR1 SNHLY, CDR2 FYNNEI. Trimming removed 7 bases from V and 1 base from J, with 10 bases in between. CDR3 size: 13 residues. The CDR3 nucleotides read TGTGCCAGCAAGGGGAAGGGGAACACTGAAGCTTTCTTT. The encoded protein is CASKGKGNTEAFF.

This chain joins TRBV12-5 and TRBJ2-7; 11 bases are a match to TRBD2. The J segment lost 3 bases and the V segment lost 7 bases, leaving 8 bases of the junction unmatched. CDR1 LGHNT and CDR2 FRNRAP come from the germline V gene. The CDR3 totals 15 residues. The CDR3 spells CASANSGRALYEQYF. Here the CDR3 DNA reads TGTGCTAGTGCTAATAGCGGGAGGGCCCTCTACGAGCAGTACTTC. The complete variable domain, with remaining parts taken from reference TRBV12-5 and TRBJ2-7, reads DARVTQTPRHKVTEMGQEVTMRCQPILGHNTVFWYRQTMMQGLELLAYFRNRAPLDDSGMPKDRFSAEMPDATLATLKIQPSEPRDSAVYFCASANSGRALYEQYFGPGTRLTVT.

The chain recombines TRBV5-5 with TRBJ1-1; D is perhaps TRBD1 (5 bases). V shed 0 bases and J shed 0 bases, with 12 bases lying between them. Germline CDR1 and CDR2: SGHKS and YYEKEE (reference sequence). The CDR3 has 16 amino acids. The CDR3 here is CASSLAQGGMNTEAFF. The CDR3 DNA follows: TGTGCCAGCAGCTTGGCGCAGGGCGGAATGAACACTGAAGCTTTCTTT.

The chain's CDR3 is CASSLLGRLAGNTGELFF. In nucleotides, the CDR3 is TGCGCCAGCAGCTTGTTGGGTCGACTAGCGGGTAACACCGGGGAGCTGTTTTTT. The chain uses TRBV5-1 and TRBJ2-2, with TRBD2 matching 10 bases. This CDR3 region has 18 residues. J was trimmed by 2 bases and V by 1 base; bases with no gene match: 8. CDR1 and CDR2 (germline): SGHRS, YFSETQ.

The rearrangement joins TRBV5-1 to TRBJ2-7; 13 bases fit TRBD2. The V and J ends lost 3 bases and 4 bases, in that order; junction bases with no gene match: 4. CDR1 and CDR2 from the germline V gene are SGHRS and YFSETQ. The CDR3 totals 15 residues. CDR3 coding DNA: TGCGCCAGCAGCTGGGGGACTAGCGGGATGTACGAGCAGTACTTC. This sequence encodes CASSWGTSGMYEQYF.

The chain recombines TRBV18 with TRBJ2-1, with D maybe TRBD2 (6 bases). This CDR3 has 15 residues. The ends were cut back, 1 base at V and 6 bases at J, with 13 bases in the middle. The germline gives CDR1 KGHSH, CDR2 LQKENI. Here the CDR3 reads CASSPRTSSLNEQFF. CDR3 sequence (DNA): TGTGCCAGCTCACCACGCACTAGCAGTCTCAATGAGCAGTTCTTC.